One TCR beta chain is described in this entry. The V gene's germline CDR1 is SGHRS and CDR2 YFSETQ. The CDR3 length is 16 residues. J lost 7 bases, V lost 0 bases, and 4 bases had no gene match. The data were taken from a study of OX40 agonist ivuxolimab in advanced cancers. Study overall: Aged roughly 23 to 90 with a mean of roughly 65 years, they were around 85% male.

The protocol was immunoSEQ multiplex PCR, while the TCRdb copy is restricted to in-frame clones and leaves out a portion. The repertoire holds tens of thousands of clones, with roughly four fifths as singletons. This specimen consisted of CD4+ or CD8+ T cells sorted from blood, obtained in a trial of the OX40 agonist ivuxolimab. The sequence derives from an adult with an advanced solid tumor such as melanoma, head and neck, liver or kidney cancer. The chain uses TRBV5-1 and TRBJ2-2, with TRBD1 matching over 12 bases. In nucleotides, the CDR3 is TGCGCCAGCAGCTTGGAGGGACAGGGGGCTAACGGGGAGCTGTTTTTT. It is translated as CASSLEGQGANGELFF.